Below, 32 T cell receptor beta chains from the same sample are listed, as sequenced in a study of shared clonotypes between healthy human individuals. Libraries were prepared by immunoSEQ multiplex PCR; TCRdb keeps only in-frame clonotypes and omits some of them. The sample carries roughly 2,000,000 clones, over 85% recorded once. The naive CD8 subset, CD45RO-negative cells positively selected for CCR7, excluded terminally differentiated effector memory CD45RA+ cells. The sample consisted of naive CD8+ T cells sorted from blood. All receptors come from a man between 18 and 35 years old in good health.

The rearrangement uses TRBV7-8 and TRBJ2-5, with a weak D call TRBD1 (6 bases). Deletions cut 5 bases from V and 2 bases from J, with 15 bases between. In germline, CDR1 is SGHVS, CDR2 FQNEAQ. The CDR3 consists of 15 residues. DNA of the CDR3: TGTGCCAGCAGCACCCGGGACACCAATCAAGAGACCCAGTACTTC. Translation: CASSTRDTNQETQYF.

To note about this clone: Other DNA sequences of this sample code for an identical CDR3. The CDR3 region is CASSDSEQYF. Here the CDR3 DNA reads TGCGCCAGCAGTGACAGCGAGCAGTACTTC. The chain is built from TRBV10-2 and TRBJ2-7, with D unclear. This CDR3 contains 10 residues. CDR1 is WSHSY, CDR2 SAAADI, per germline. V was cut by 3 bases and J by 6 bases, with 3 bases left in between.

V is TRBV7-3 and J is TRBJ2-3; no clear D. The V and J ends lost 4 bases and 2 bases respectively, with 7 bases between them. The germline gives CDR1 SGHTA, CDR2 FQGTGA. This CDR3 has 13 amino acids. This CDR3 reads CASSSLDTDTQYF. For the CDR3, the DNA is TGTGCCAGCAGCTCTTTAGACACAGATACGCAGTATTTT.

The V gene is TRBV5-6, the J gene TRBJ2-3; D is unresolved. This CDR3 comprises 14 residues. Germline-derived CDR1 and CDR2 are SGHDT and YYEEEE. V lost 0 bases and J 2 bases, leaving 7 bases between the germline ends. The CDR3 coding sequence is TGTGCCAGCAGCTTGGGCAGTTACACAGATACGCAGTATTTT. Translated: CASSLGSYTDTQYF.

The chain couples TRBV29-1 to TRBJ2-7; 9 nucleotides line up with TRBD2. Per germline, CDR1 SQVTM and CDR2 ANQGSEA. The CDR3 has 12 amino acids. In nucleotides, the CDR3 is TGCTCTGCGGTAGCGGGAGCGAACGAGCAGTACTTC. Protein: CSAVAGANEQYF.

The rearrangement uses TRBV7-9 and TRBJ2-7; tentatively, D is TRBD1 (6 bases). The CDR3 contains 16 residues. Between the trimmed V and J ends, which lost 4 bases and 3 bases, there was a span of 19 bases. The germline V gene encodes CDR1 SEHNR and CDR2 FQNEAQ (reference sequence). CDR3: CASSSSTWTEGYEQYF. The CDR3 nucleotides read TGTGCCAGCAGCTCTAGTACCTGGACAGAGGGCTACGAGCAGTACTTC.

This clone has a single count. The chain joins TRBV18 to TRBJ2-1, with TRBD2 matching 7 bases. The V gene's germline CDR1 is KGHSH and CDR2 LQKENI. J lost 2 bases, V lost 2 bases, and 3 bases had no gene match. This CDR3 has 15 residues. The CDR3 coding sequence is TGTGCCAGCTCACCAGATGGGGGGGCCTACAATGAGCAGTTCTTC. Translation: CASSPDGGAYNEQFF. Filled out from reference TRBV18 and TRBJ2-1, the complete variable domain reads NAGVMQNPRHLVRRRGQEARLRCSPMKGHSHVYWYRQLPEEGLKFMVYLQKENIIDESGMPKERFSAEFPKEGPSILRIQQVVRGDSAAYFCASSPDGGAYNEQFFGPGTRLTVL.

V gene TRBV5-8 combines with J gene TRBJ2-1, with 13 bases lining up with TRBD2. Germline CDR1 and CDR2: SGHTS and YDEGEE. The CDR3 runs to 15 residues. V lost 4 bases to trimming and J lost 8 bases; unmatched junction nucleotides: 6. Written as DNA, the CDR3 is TGTGCCAGCAGCCTCGGGACTAGCGGGGTTGATGAGCAGTTCTTC. Translated, it gives CASSLGTSGVDEQFF. Looking up the rest from reference TRBV5-8 and TRBJ2-1 gives the full variable domain: EAGVTQSPTHLIKTRGQQATLRCSPISGHTSVYWYQQALGLGLQFLLWYDEGEERNRGNFPPRFSGRQFPNYSSELNVNALELEDSALYLCASSLGTSGVDEQFFGPGTRLTVL.

The V call is TRBV4-3, the J call TRBJ2-2; D call uncertain. The CDR3 covers 14 residues. Deletions cut 7 bases from V and 7 bases from J, with 16 bases between. CDR1 LGHNA and CDR2 YSLEER come from the germline V gene. Written as DNA, the CDR3 is TGCGCCAGCACTAGGCTGGGATTGGGCGGGGAGCTGTTTTTT. Protein: CASTRLGLGGELFF.

This chain links TRBV7-6 with TRBJ2-1, with 10 nucleotides matching TRBD2. Germline V gene sequence: CDR1 SGHVS, CDR2 FNYEAQ. This CDR3 region has 15 residues. J was trimmed by 7 bases and V by 5 bases; bases with no gene match: 8. This CDR3 reads CASSALAGERNEQFF. In DNA, the CDR3 is TGTGCCAGCAGCGCCCTAGCGGGAGAGAGGAATGAGCAGTTCTTC.

In the case of this clone: This same CDR3 is encoded by further DNA sequences in the sample. The gene calls are TRBV30 and TRBJ2-7, with a possible D match to TRBD1 (6 bases). Germline assignment: CDR1 GTSNPN and CDR2 SVGIG (reference sequence). CDR3 size: 12 residues. V was clipped by 0 bases and J by 4 bases, with 7 bases between them. CDR3 loop: CAWSVQGYEQYF. The CDR3 DNA is TGTGCCTGGAGTGTACAGGGTTACGAGCAGTACTTC.

CDR3 DNA sequence: TGCGCCAGCAGTGAGCATCCGGGAGCCCCCTACAATGAGCAGTTCTTC. Its protein is CASSEHPGAPYNEQFF. The chain carries TRBV10-1 and TRBJ2-1, with D possibly TRBD2 on 6 matching bases. The CDR3 covers 16 residues. Germline V gene sequence: CDR1 WNHNN, CDR2 SYGVQD (reference sequence). V gave up 2 bases and J gave up 2 bases, with 13 bases separating them.

The V call is TRBV5-1, the J call TRBJ1-1; D is ambiguous. The CDR3 spans 14 residues. Germline values: CDR1 SGHRS, CDR2 YFSETQ. Trimming shortened V by 0 bases and J by 3 bases, and 9 bases separated the two germline ends. This chain's CDR3 is CASSLVEGDTEAFF. In DNA form, the CDR3 reads TGCGCCAGCAGCTTGGTGGAGGGCGACACTGAAGCTTTCTTT.

The chain recombines TRBV25-1 with TRBJ1-2; D is unclear. Trimming left V 5 bases short and J 7 bases short, with 14 bases between. Germline CDR1 reads MGHDK; CDR2 reads SYGVNS. This CDR3 is 13 amino acids long. For the CDR3, the DNA is TGTGCCAGCAGTACAATGATGGCTAGTGGCTACACCTTC. Its protein product is CASSTMMASGYTF.

The chain combines TRBV5-8 with TRBJ2-1; TRBD2 matches 7 bases. The trim removed 4 bases at V and 9 bases at J, leaving 16 bases unmatched. CDR3 size: 16 residues. Germline-derived CDR1 and CDR2 are SGHTS and YDEGEE. The CDR3 loop reads CASSISAASGEIEQFF. The DNA of the CDR3 is TGTGCCAGCAGCATCTCCGCGGCTAGCGGTGAAATTGAGCAGTTCTTC.

J is TRBJ2-5 and V is TRBV10-3, with 13 bases that match TRBD2. The germline V gene encodes CDR1 ENHRY and CDR2 SYGVKD. After removal of 6 bases from V and 1 base from J, the junction contained 5 bases not matched to a gene. This CDR3 is built from 16 residues. The CDR3 sequence is CAIREGLAGSQETQYF. The CDR3 DNA follows: TGTGCCATCAGGGAGGGACTAGCGGGGTCCCAAGAGACCCAGTACTTC.

V is TRBV4-1 and J is TRBJ1-5, with unresolved D. The CDR3 extends over 18 amino acids. Trimming took off 3 bases at V and 0 bases at J, with 18 bases between the two ends. Per germline, CDR1 MGHRA and CDR2 YSYEKL. The CDR3 loop is CASSQAAGIPYSNQPQHF. CDR3 sequence (DNA): TGCGCCAGCAGCCAGGCCGCGGGTATACCCTATAGCAATCAGCCCCAGCATTTT.

The rearrangement joins TRBV4-1 to TRBJ2-7; a possible D gene is TRBD2 (5 bases). Trimming took 0 bases from V and 3 from J, leaving 6 bases between them. The CDR3 covers 13 residues. The germline gives CDR1 MGHRA, CDR2 YSYEKL. The CDR3 region has the DNA TGCGCCAGCAGCCAAGACGGGATCTACGAGCAGTACTTC. This gives the protein CASSQDGIYEQYF.

The CDR3 here is CASSITSGNEQYF. CDR3 bases: TGTGCCAGTAGTATCACTAGCGGGAATGAGCAGTACTTC. The chain carries TRBV19 and TRBJ2-7, with 10 bases matching TRBD2. The junction had 3 bases not matched to a gene; V was cut back by 3 bases and J by 7 bases. This CDR3 has 13 amino acids. Germline V CDR1 and CDR2: LNHDA, SQIVND (reference sequence).

V usage is TRBV28 and J usage is TRBJ2-2; 14 bases are shared with TRBD2. J was trimmed by 7 bases and V by 4 bases; bases with no gene match: 5. CDR3 length: 16 amino acids. From germline, CDR1 is MDHEN and CDR2 SYDVKM. The chain's CDR3 is CASSSGLAGGIGELFF. CDR3 sequence (DNA): TGTGCCAGCAGTTCCGGACTAGCGGGGGGAATCGGGGAGCTGTTTTTT.

V usage is TRBV21-1 and J usage is TRBJ1-2. TRBV21-1 is flagged as a pseudogene. The CDR3 consists of 13 residues. For the CDR3, the DNA is TGTGCCAGCAGTCTCTCGGGGGCGGATGGCTACACCTTC. Translation: CASSLSGADGYTF.

The chain has TRBV29-1 and TRBJ2-1; 14 nucleotides line up with TRBD2. This CDR3 comprises 16 residues. Germline V CDR1 and CDR2: SQVTM, ANQGSEA. V gave up 6 bases and J gave up 8 bases; unmatched junction bases: 12. In DNA, the CDR3 is TGCAGCGTGGGGGGACTAGCGGGAGTTCCAGGGGATGAGCAGTTCTTC. Its protein is CSVGGLAGVPGDEQFF.

The table lists this clone with a count of one. Other DNA sequences in the same sample also yield this CDR3. The chain joins TRBV27 to TRBJ1-1, with 8 bases identical to TRBD1. Germline CDR1 reads MNHEY; CDR2 reads SMNVEV (reference sequence). The CDR3 covers 14 residues. V shed 5 bases and J 3 bases; nucleotides not matched to a gene: 5. CDR3 residues: CASSPDRGYTEAFF. CDR3 DNA: TGTGCCAGCAGTCCAGACAGGGGTTACACTGAAGCTTTCTTT.

The table lists this clone with a few counts. The chain carries TRBV13 and TRBJ1-6, with 8 bases fitting TRBD1. The J segment lost 8 bases and the V segment lost 1 base, leaving 4 bases of the junction unmatched. Germline CDR1 reads PRHDT; CDR2 reads FYEKMQ (reference sequence). This CDR3 region has 15 residues. CDR3 region: CASSLDGTGDSPLHF. In nucleotides, the CDR3 is TGTGCCAGCAGCTTAGATGGGACAGGCGATTCACCCCTCCACTTT.

The rearrangement uses TRBV11-2 and TRBJ2-7; 7 bases match TRBD2. Per germline, CDR1 SGHAT and CDR2 FQNNGV. CDR3 size: 16 residues. V lost 4 bases to trimming and J lost 0 bases; unmatched junction nucleotides: 9. The CDR3 DNA sequence: TGTGCCAGCAGCTCGACAGCGGGGTCAAGCTCCTACGAGCAGTACTTC. Translated: CASSSTAGSSSYEQYF.

J is TRBJ1-2 and V is TRBV28; a possible D gene is TRBD1 (5 bases). The germline gives CDR1 MDHEN, CDR2 SYDVKM. V shed 2 bases and J shed 5 bases, with 12 bases lying between them. The CDR3 has 14 amino acids. The CDR3 here is CASSLGTGWYGYTF. The CDR3 DNA is TGTGCCAGCAGTTTAGGCACAGGCTGGTATGGCTACACCTTC.

The rearrangement uses TRBV11-2 and TRBJ1-1, with D perhaps matching TRBD1 (5 bases). CDR3 length: 14 residues. Deletions cut 1 base from V and 5 bases from J, with 11 bases between. The germline V gene has CDR1 SGHAT and CDR2 FQNNGV. The CDR3 loop reads CASSLVRVGTEAFF. The CDR3 nucleotides are TGTGCCAGCAGCTTAGTCAGGGTTGGGACTGAAGCTTTCTTT. The full variable domain, rest sourced from reference TRBV11-2 and TRBJ1-1, is EAGVAQSPRYKIIEKRQSVAFWCNPISGHATLYWYQQILGQGPKLLIQFQNNGVVDDSQLPKDRFSAERLKGVDSTLKIQPAKLEDSAVYLCASSLVRVGTEAFFGQGTRLTVV.

In the case of this clone: This CDR3 is also generated by other DNA sequences in the sample. The genes are TRBV18 and TRBJ2-7; D is uncertain. The CDR3 spans 14 residues. Germline V gene sequence: CDR1 KGHSH, CDR2 LQKENI. V was trimmed by 0 bases and J by 0 bases, leaving 6 bases between them. CDR3 loop: CASSPPASSYEQYF. The DNA for the CDR3 is TGTGCCAGCTCACCACCGGCGAGCTCCTACGAGCAGTACTTC.

This clone was seen just once. The genes are TRBV27 and TRBJ1-4, with 8 nucleotides matching TRBD1. The V gene end was trimmed by 5 bases and the J gene end by 4 bases; junction bases not matched to a gene: 3. The CDR3 has 14 residues. The germline V gene has CDR1 MNHEY and CDR2 SMNVEV (reference sequence). CDR3 region: CASSGQGYNEKLFF. CDR3 coding DNA: TGTGCCAGCAGTGGACAGGGTTATAATGAAAAACTGTTTTTT.

The chain couples TRBV7-9 to TRBJ2-1; D is unresolved. V lost 5 bases and J lost 0, with 14 bases in between. This CDR3 spans 16 amino acids. The germline CDR1 and CDR2 sequences are SEHNR and FQNEAQ (reference sequence). CDR3 protein: CASSRPLQASYNEQFF. The CDR3 DNA follows: TGTGCCAGCAGCAGGCCCCTGCAGGCCTCCTACAATGAGCAGTTCTTC.

This chain uses TRBV12-5 with TRBJ2-1; D possibly matches TRBD1 or TRBD2 (5 bases each). CDR1 and CDR2 from the germline V gene are LGHNT and FRNRAP. Trimming stripped 4 bases from V and 3 bases from J, with 16 bases between. This CDR3 spans 16 amino acids. CDR3 sequence: CASGSAGEGHYNEQFF. CDR3 nucleotide sequence: TGTGCTAGTGGTTCGGCTGGAGAGGGGCACTACAATGAGCAGTTCTTC.

This rearrangement joins TRBV28 to TRBJ2-2, with 8 bases that match TRBD1. With V trimmed by 1 base and J by 4 bases, 5 bases remained unmatched. Germline V gene sequence: CDR1 MDHEN, CDR2 SYDVKM. The length of the CDR3 is 16 residues. The CDR3 is CASSLLGQDLTGELFF. CDR3 DNA sequence: TGTGCCAGCAGTTTATTGGGACAGGACCTCACCGGGGAGCTGTTTTTT.